This paragraph reports one T cell receptor (beta chain). Its antigen remains undetermined. No base quality information exists; no much larger clone differs at one position. The CDR3 holds 13 amino acids from the cysteine to the phenylalanine. The CDR3 DNA has 39 bases and is translated from base 1. A distance of 6 bases separates the germline ends of V and J, which lose 6 bases and 0 bases respectively. As encoded in the germline V gene, CDR1 is SNHLY while CDR2 is FYNNEI. These data come from a study of blood T cell repertoires in COVID-19 (dated by TCRdb to the early 2020s). Describing the broader study: Samples covering the acute and convalescent phases of COVID-19 were provided by collaborators in the United States, Italy and Spain. Nearly every sample came with metadata listing a de-identified subject ID, COVID-19 status, age in years and sex. The repertoires were released in a freely available public database intended as a resource for research on the immune response to SARS-CoV-2. The prospective study material was composed of cDNA or gDNA derived from T cells, B-cell-depleted T cells, or PBMCs. The dataset comprised deeply sampled blood TCRbeta repertoires from subjects exposed to, actively infected with, or recovered from COVID-19. The samples were drawn from two sources: the first 160 participants of the ongoing ImmuneRACE study, and fewer than 1,500 subjects contributed by 6 global collaborators. HLA class I and class II types, where available, came from metadata supplied by the sample provider rather than from assay-based typing.

The collaborating institutions used their own protocols to collect whole blood in K2EDTA tubes. For TCRbeta analysis, collaborator samples were shipped as frozen whole blood, as isolated PBMCs, or as DNA extracted from either sample type. The immunoSEQ Assay, a bias-controlled multiplex PCR, was used to amplify TCRbeta CDR3 regions from genomic DNA. As for how the authors treated the data: Nucleated cell counts per sample were estimated from amplification of reference gene primers within the assay. Sequence reads were collapsed and filtered to measure the absolute abundance of every unique TCRbeta CDR3 rearrangement. Productive Simpson clonality was computed per sample as the square root of Simpson's diversity index over productive rearrangements. TCRdb's version of the immuneACCESS table is confined to in-frame rearrangements and falls short of the full clone set. An unresolved V gene accounts for under half of the shortfall where checked; the remainder is of unknown origin. The D gene and trimming were derived from the DNA, and the V and J assignments and clone size from that table. This sample has more than 200,000 clones in its table, and about nine tenths of those were observed once. The ten largest clones represent around 1.6% of the sample.

Findings and caveats that apply to the study as a whole: The amount of clinical and demographic metadata varied by source and participant and was provided uncurated.

Material for sequencing was peripheral blood. This receptor was taken from a man aged 65 to 85 with acute or convalescent COVID-19. This receptor chain uses TRBV2 and TRBJ1-5; confidence is insufficient to name the D gene. The CDR3 region has the sequence CASRQISNQPQHF. In nucleotide form, the sequence is TGTGCCAGCAGACAAATTAGCAATCAGCCCCAGCATTTT.